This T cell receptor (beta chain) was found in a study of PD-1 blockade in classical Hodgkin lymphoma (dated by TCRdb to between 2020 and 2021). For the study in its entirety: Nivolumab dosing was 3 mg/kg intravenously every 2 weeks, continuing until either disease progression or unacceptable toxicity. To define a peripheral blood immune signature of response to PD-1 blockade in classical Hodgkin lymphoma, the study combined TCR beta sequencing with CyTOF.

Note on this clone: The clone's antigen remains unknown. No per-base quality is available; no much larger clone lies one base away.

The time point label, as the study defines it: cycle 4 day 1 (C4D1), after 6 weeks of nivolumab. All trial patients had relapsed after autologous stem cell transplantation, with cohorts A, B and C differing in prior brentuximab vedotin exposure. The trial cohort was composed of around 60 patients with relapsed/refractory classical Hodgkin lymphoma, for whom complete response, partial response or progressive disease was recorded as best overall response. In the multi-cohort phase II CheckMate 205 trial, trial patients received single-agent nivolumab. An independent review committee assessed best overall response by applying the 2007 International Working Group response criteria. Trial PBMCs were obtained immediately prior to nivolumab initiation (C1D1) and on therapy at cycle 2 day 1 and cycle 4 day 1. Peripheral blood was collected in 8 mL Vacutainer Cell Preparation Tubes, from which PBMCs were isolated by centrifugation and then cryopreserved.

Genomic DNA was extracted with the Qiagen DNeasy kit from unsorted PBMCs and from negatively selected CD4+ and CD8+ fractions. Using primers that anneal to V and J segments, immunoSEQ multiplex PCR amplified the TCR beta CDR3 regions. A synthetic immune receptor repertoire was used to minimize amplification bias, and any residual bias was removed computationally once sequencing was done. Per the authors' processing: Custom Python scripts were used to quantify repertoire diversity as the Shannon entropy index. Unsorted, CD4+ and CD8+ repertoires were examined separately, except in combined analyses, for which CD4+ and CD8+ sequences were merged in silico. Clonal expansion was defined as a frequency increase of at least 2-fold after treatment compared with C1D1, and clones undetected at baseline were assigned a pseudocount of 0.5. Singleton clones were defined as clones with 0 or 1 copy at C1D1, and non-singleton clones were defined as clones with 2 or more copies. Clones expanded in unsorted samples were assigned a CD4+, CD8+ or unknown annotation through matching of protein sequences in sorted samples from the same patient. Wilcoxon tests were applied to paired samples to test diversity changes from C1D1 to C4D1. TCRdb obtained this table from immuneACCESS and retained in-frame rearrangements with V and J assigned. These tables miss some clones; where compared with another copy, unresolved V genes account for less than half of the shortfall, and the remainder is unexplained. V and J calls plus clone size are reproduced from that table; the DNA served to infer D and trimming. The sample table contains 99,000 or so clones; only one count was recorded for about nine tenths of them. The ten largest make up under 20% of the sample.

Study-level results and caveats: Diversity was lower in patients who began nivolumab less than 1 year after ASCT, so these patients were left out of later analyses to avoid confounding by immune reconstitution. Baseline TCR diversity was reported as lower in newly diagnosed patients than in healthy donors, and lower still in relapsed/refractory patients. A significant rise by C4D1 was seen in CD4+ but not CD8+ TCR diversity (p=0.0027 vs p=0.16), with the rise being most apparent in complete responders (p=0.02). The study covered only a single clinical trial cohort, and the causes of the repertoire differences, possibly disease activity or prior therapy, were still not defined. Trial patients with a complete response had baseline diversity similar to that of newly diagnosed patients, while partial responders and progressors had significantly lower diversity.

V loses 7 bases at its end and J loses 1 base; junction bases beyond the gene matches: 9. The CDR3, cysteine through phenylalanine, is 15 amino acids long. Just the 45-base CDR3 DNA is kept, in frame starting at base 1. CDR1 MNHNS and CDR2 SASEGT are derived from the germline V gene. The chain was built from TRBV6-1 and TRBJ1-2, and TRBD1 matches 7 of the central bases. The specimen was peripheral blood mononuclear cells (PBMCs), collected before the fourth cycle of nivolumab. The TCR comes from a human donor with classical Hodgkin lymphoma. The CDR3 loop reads CASTLGDRHNYGYTF. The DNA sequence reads TGTGCCAGCACATTGGGGGACAGACATAACTATGGCTACACCTTC.